These T cell receptor beta chains were read from a single sample in a study of cytomegalovirus exposure and HLA in healthy donors. Repertoires were generated with immunoSEQ multiplex PCR, while TCRdb's copy carries only in-frame clones and drops some. The data show over 250,000 clones, 65% to 85% seen once. The sequenced sample consisted of PBMCs. These receptors came from a female donor in good health and CMV-seronegative. Each CDR3 is given with its conserved first and last residue. D genes are given only for firm matches. Clone size, where shown, is once, few, many, or a class for clones that have expanded.

J gene,CDR3 length,D gene,clone size,V gene,CDR3 DNA,CDR3 protein
TRBJ1-4,14,-,-,TRBV5-1,TGCGCCAGCAGCGGGGCAGGCCACAATGAAAAACTGTTTTTT,CASSGAGHNEKLFF
TRBJ2-3,14,-,once,TRBV11-3,TGTGCCAGCAGCCCCAGGACAGTTCCAGATACGCAGTATTTT,CASSPRTVPDTQYF
TRBJ2-1,15,-,-,TRBV2,TGTGCCAGCAGTGAAACGGTTAGCTCCTACAATGAGCAGTTCTTC,CASSETVSSYNEQFF
TRBJ2-7,14,TRBD2,once,TRBV11-1,TGTGCCAGCAGCGGGGACTATCCCCCCCGCGTGCAGTACTTC,CASSGDYPPRVQYF
TRBJ1-2,15,TRBD1,-,TRBV6-1,TGTGCCAGCAGTGAAGCGCACGACAGGGACTATGGCTACACCTTC,CASSEAHDRDYGYTF
TRBJ1-2,17,TRBD1,once,TRBV7-9,TGTGCCAGCAGCGGACGGGGACAGGTACTCTATAGCTATGGCTACACCTTC,CASSGRGQVLYSYGYTF
TRBJ2-7,19,TRBD2,-,TRBV5-5,TGTGCCAGCAGGCATACCGGGACTAGCGGGAGATTTAATTTCTACGAGCAGTACTTC,CASRHTGTSGRFNFYEQYF
TRBJ2-7,14,TRBD2,few,TRBV6-5,TGTGCCAGCAGTTACCCGGGACTAGCGGGCGGCGGGTACTTC,CASSYPGLAGGGYF
TRBJ2-7,14,TRBD1,few,TRBV29-1,TGCAGCGTTTCGACAGGGTATTTTCCCTACGAGCAGTACTTC,CSVSTGYFPYEQYF
TRBJ2-7,13,TRBD1,-,TRBV2,TGTGCCAGCATCCAGGACAGGGCGCACGAGCAGTACTTC,CASIQDRAHEQYF
TRBJ1-2,11,-,-,TRBV7-9,TGTTCCAGCAGCCTGGCCGGGGGCTACACCTTC,CSSSLAGGYTF
TRBJ2-7,16,TRBD2,-,TRBV5-8,TGTGCCAGCAGCTTGGAAGGGACTACGAACTCCTACGAGCAGTACTTC,CASSLEGTTNSYEQYF
TRBJ2-7,13,-,few,TRBV29-1,TGCAGCGTTGTGGCAGGGTCAGTTTACGAGCAGTACTTC,CSVVAGSVYEQYF
TRBJ2-7,15,TRBD2,-,TRBV5-6,TGTGCCAGCAGCTCCTCTAGCGGGTGGGCCTACGAGCAGTACTTC,CASSSSSGWAYEQYF
TRBJ1-5,16,-,few,TRBV19,TGTGCCAGTAGTTTTGACGGCCTGCGGCTCTATCAGCCCCAGCATTTT,CASSFDGLRLYQPQHF
TRBJ1-1,14,TRBD1,-,TRBV18,TGTGCCAGCTCACTTATAGGGGGCACCACTGAAGCTTTCTTT,CASSLIGGTTEAFF
TRBJ1-1,15,-,-,TRBV11-3,TGTGCCAGCAGTCAGAGGTCTGTCATGAACACTGAAGCTTTCTTT,CASSQRSVMNTEAFF
TRBJ1-2,13,-,once,TRBV10-3,TGTGCCATCTCTGAGGGTGTAAACTATGGCTACACCTTC,CAISEGVNYGYTF
TRBJ2-3,15,-,-,TRBV9,TGTGCCAGCAGCCTTAGTCTAGTTCACACAGATACGCAGTATTTT,CASSLSLVHTDTQYF
TRBJ1-3,14,-,-,TRBV11-2,TGTGCCAGCAGCTTAGGCAGGGGCGGAAACACCATATATTTT,CASSLGRGGNTIYF
TRBJ2-5,13,TRBD1,-,TRBV7-2,TGTGCCAGCCGCCTACAGGGGAGAGAGACCCAGTACTTC,CASRLQGRETQYF
TRBJ1-5,13,-,-,TRBV19,TGTGCCAGTAGATCTTATAGCAATCAGCCCCAGCATTTT,CASRSYSNQPQHF
TRBJ2-1,15,TRBD2,-,TRBV5-1,TGCGCCAGCAGCTTGGGGGGCCTAGCGGAGAATGAGCAGTTCTTC,CASSLGGLAENEQFF
TRBJ2-7,13,-,-,TRBV29-1,TGCAGCGTTGTCGGGACACCGTCCTACGAGCAGTACTTC,CSVVGTPSYEQYF
TRBJ2-7,14,-,-,TRBV6-1,TGTGCCAGCAGTGAAAGACAAGCCCTTGGTGAGCAGTACTTC,CASSERQALGEQYF
TRBJ2-3,13,TRBD2,-,TRBV28,TGTGCCAGCAATCAGCGGGGGCCAGATACGCAGTATTTT,CASNQRGPDTQYF
TRBJ2-7,14,TRBD1,few,TRBV19,TGTGCCAGTATGAGGACAGGGGGCGACTACGAGCAGTACTTC,CASMRTGGDYEQYF
TRBJ2-7,12,-,once,TRBV7-2,TGTGCCAGCAGCTTCACCTACTACGAGCAGTACTTC,CASSFTYYEQYF
TRBJ2-4,12,-,-,TRBV7-2,TGTGCCAGCAGCTTATACGGAGAGTCTCAGTACTTC,CASSLYGESQYF
TRBJ1-2,11,-,-,TRBV28,TGTGCCACCATGCTAACCTATGGCTACACCTTC,CATMLTYGYTF
TRBJ2-1,16,-,-,TRBV5-6,TGTGCCAGCAGCTTGGGGAGCGCCCTTTACTACAATGAGCAGTTCTTC,CASSLGSALYYNEQFF
TRBJ2-3,15,TRBD1,-,TRBV27,TGTGCCAGCAGTTTAGGCGGACAGGGGTGGAAGGAGCAGTATTTT,CASSLGGQGWKEQYF
TRBJ1-1,13,-,-,TRBV5-6,TGTGCCAGCAGCTTCGGGACAAGTACTGAAGCTTTCTTT,CASSFGTSTEAFF
TRBJ2-1,14,-,-,TRBV19,TGTGCCAGTAGTGACGCGGGCGCCTACAATGAGCAGTTCTTC,CASSDAGAYNEQFF
TRBJ2-5,13,TRBD2,-,TRBV6-1,TGTGCCAGCAGTGAGCGGACTAGCGGGACACGGTACTTC,CASSERTSGTRYF
TRBJ2-7,14,-,-,TRBV6-5,TGTGCCAGCCGGAAGCGGTTAGAGGCCTACGAGCAGTGCTTC,CASRKRLEAYEQCF
TRBJ2-5,14,-,few,TRBV2,TGTGCCAGCGTGAGGCTACTAGGCGCAAAGACCCAGTACTTC,CASVRLLGAKTQYF
TRBJ2-1,18,TRBD2,-,TRBV11-2,TGTGCCAGCAGCTTTTTAGCGGGAGTTCCCCCCCTAAGCAATGAGCAGTTCTTC,CASSFLAGVPPLSNEQFF
TRBJ1-5,15,-,few,TRBV19,TGTGCCAGTAGTTTGCGAGCCCAAGACTATCAGCCCCAGCATTTT,CASSLRAQDYQPQHF
TRBJ2-2,12,-,-,TRBV28,TGTGCCAGCAGCCCTTACACCGGGGAGCTGTTTTTT,CASSPYTGELFF